This passage covers 29 T cell receptor beta chains from one sample sequenced in a study of T cell repertoires in cytomegalovirus infection. Each CDR3 protein is one row after TCRdb ran MiXCR on the reads. The profile shows about 900,000 distinct CDR3 sequences, about 33% of them singletons. No antigen is known for these receptors. The sequenced sample was cultured CD8+ T cells from PBMCs, obtained from culture after CMV antigen stimulation. All receptors come from a human donor in good health (CMV status not recorded). Some clones in this sample may be carry-over from other donors' samples.

The V call is TRBV19, the J call TRBJ1-1; no clear D gene. V was pared by 3 bases and J by 0 bases, with 11 bases between. CDR3 size: 15 residues. Germline V CDR1 and CDR2: LNHDA, SQIVND (reference sequence). This chain's CDR3 is CASSISAALNTEAFF. CDR3 DNA sequence: TGTGCCAGTAGTATCTCTGCGGCATTGAACACTGAAGCTTTCTTT. The full variable domain, rest sourced from reference TRBV19 and TRBJ1-1, is DGGITQSPKYLFRKEGQNVTLSCEQNLNHDAMYWYRQDPGQGLRLIYYSQIVNDFQKGDIAEGYSVSREKKESFPLTVTSAQKNPTAFYLCASSISAALNTEAFFGQGTRLTVV.

CDR3 sequence: CASSLGAWGQDTQYF. The CDR3 DNA reads TGTGCCAGCAGCTTAGGAGCTTGGGGGCAGGATACGCAGTATTTT. J is TRBJ2-3 and V is TRBV11-2; a possible D gene is TRBD1 (6 bases). Germline lookup yields CDR1 SGHAT and CDR2 FQNNGV. The V and J ends lost 1 base and 6 bases respectively, with 14 bases between them. The CDR3 covers 15 residues.

The CDR3 nucleotides are TGTGCCAGCAGTTCCCCCAAGCGGGAGGGGCAGTATTTT. Its protein is CASSSPKREGQYF. The rearrangement uses TRBV27 and TRBJ2-3, with 10 bases lining up with TRBD2. CDR1 MNHEY and CDR2 SMNVEV come from the germline V gene (reference sequence). This CDR3 has 13 amino acids. J was trimmed by 11 bases and V by 4 bases; bases with no gene match: 6.

V gene TRBV6-8 combines with J gene TRBJ2-1, with 9 bases matching TRBD1. The CDR3 covers 15 residues. V shed 6 bases, J shed 4 bases, and the junction held 7 bases outside the gene matches. Germline CDR1 is MNHGY and CDR2 is SAAAGT. For the CDR3, the DNA is TGTGCCAGCAGGGTCAGGACAGGGGCGTACAATGAGCAGTTCTTC. Translated: CASRVRTGAYNEQFF.

This chain joins TRBV4-1 and TRBJ1-6; the D is unclear. The CDR3 is 14 residues long. Trimming stripped 1 base from V and 7 bases from J, with 8 bases between. CDR1 and CDR2 from the germline V gene are MGHRA and YSYEKL. The chain's CDR3 is CASSQVTQNSPLHF. For the CDR3, the DNA is TGCGCCAGCAGCCAAGTAACACAGAATTCACCCCTCCACTTT.

The sample holds one count of this clonotype. A much larger clone is a single base away; this may be a read error. The V call is TRBV7-9, the J call TRBJ1-1; 7 nucleotides match TRBD1. This CDR3 comprises 15 residues. From germline, CDR1 is SEHNR and CDR2 FQNEAQ (reference sequence). The CDR3 is CASGLGGELNTEAFF. CDR3 in DNA: TGTGCCAGCGGCTTAGGGGGCGAGCTCAACACTGAAGCTTTCTTT.

The chain links TRBV29-1 to TRBJ1-2, with a weak D call TRBD1 (5 bases). Trimming pared 7 bases from V and 6 bases from J, leaving 12 bases between. The CDR3 has 11 residues. Germline V gene sequence: CDR1 SQVTM, CDR2 ANQGSEA. The CDR3 reads CSGREGNGYTF. Written as DNA, the CDR3 is TGCAGCGGAAGGGAGGGGAATGGCTACACCTTC. Full variable domain (rest looked up from reference TRBV29-1 and TRBJ1-2): SAVISQKPSRDICQRGTSLTIQCQVDSQVTMMFWYRQQPGQSLTLIATANQGSEATYESGFVIDKFPISRPNLTFSTLTVSNMSPEDSSIYLCSGREGNGYTFGSGTRLTVV.

There are many counts of this clonotype. The chain recombines TRBV12-3 or TRBV12-4 with TRBJ1-2; D perhaps matches TRBD1 (5 bases). V was shortened by 3 bases and J by 2 bases, with 16 bases between the two germline ends. CDR3 length equals 16 residues. For the CDR3, the DNA is TGTGCCAGCAGTTTTAGTCCATCAGCAGGGAACTATGGCTACACCTTC. This gives the protein CASSFSPSAGNYGYTF.

The V call is TRBV11-3, the J call TRBJ2-2; maybe TRBD1 (7 bases). Germline-derived CDR1 and CDR2 are SGHNT and YENEEA. The CDR3 has 16 amino acids. V lost 6 bases and J lost 5, with 19 bases in between. The CDR3 DNA reads as TGTGCCAGCAGTCCGACAGGGACTCGGCGAACCGGGGAGCTGTTTTTT. Translation: CASSPTGTRRTGELFF.

This clonotype was observed many times. This chain uses TRBV12-3 or TRBV12-4 with TRBJ2-1, with TRBD2 identical over 9 bases. This CDR3 has 16 residues. V was clipped by 6 bases and J by 0 bases; unmatched bases: 6. CDR3 protein: CASRLSGGGSYNEQFF. For the CDR3, the DNA is TGTGCCAGCAGACTTAGCGGGGGAGGCTCCTACAATGAGCAGTTCTTC.

This clonotype occurred a few times. The J gene is TRBJ2-1, the V gene TRBV29-1, with a weak D call TRBD2 (5 bases). Germline V gives CDR1 SQVTM, CDR2 ANQGSEA. The CDR3 loop spans 13 amino acids. Trimming removed 7 bases from V and 4 bases from J, with 14 bases in between. In DNA form, the CDR3 reads TGCAGCGGCGACATAACGGGATACAATGAGCAGTTCTTC. Its translation is CSGDITGYNEQFF.

This chain joins TRBV6-6 and TRBJ1-6; 7 nucleotides agree with TRBD1. The CDR3 has 17 residues. Germline V gene data show CDR1 as MNHNY and CDR2 as SVGAGI (reference sequence). The ends lost 0 bases at V and 0 bases at J; junction bases unmatched: 2. The CDR3 sequence: CASSYSDRSSYNSPLHF. In nucleotides, the CDR3 is TGTGCCAGCAGTTACTCGGACAGGAGCTCCTATAATTCACCCCTCCACTTT.

The V gene is TRBV7-3, the J gene TRBJ2-7, with D perhaps TRBD1 or TRBD2 (6 bases each). Per germline, CDR1 SGHTA and CDR2 FQGTGA. The CDR3 loop spans 16 amino acids. V dropped 7 bases and J dropped 3 bases, with 22 bases sitting between them. The CDR3 bases are TGTGCCAGCATCGTTCCTTCGGGGGCCATCTTCTACGAGCAGTACTTC. Translation: CASIVPSGAIFYEQYF.

The genes are TRBV20-1 and TRBJ2-1, with D uncertain. The CDR3 sequence is 12 residues long. Germline CDR1 DFQATT, CDR2 SNEGSKA (reference sequence). Deletions cut 3 bases from V and 8 bases from J, with 11 bases between. The CDR3 loop is CSASPLTYEQFF. Written as DNA, the CDR3 is TGCAGTGCTAGCCCCCTCACCTATGAGCAGTTCTTC.

The gene calls are TRBV5-1 and TRBJ2-3, with a possible D match to TRBD2 (5 bases). Trimming cost V 10 bases and J 2 bases, with 17 bases left between them. Per the germline V gene, CDR1 is SGHRS and CDR2 is YFSETQ. The CDR3 sequence is 14 residues long. CDR3 coding DNA: TGCGCCTGTTCTAGCTCCGAGTCCACAGATACGCAGTATTTT. It yields the protein CACSSSESTDTQYF.

The V gene is TRBV10-3, the J gene TRBJ2-3; D is undetermined. CDR3 length: 14 residues. Germline loops: CDR1 ENHRY, CDR2 SYGVKD. The ends were cut back, 0 bases at V and 0 bases at J, with 4 bases in the middle. This CDR3 is CAISESTSTDTQYF. Written as DNA, the CDR3 is TGTGCCATCAGTGAGTCGACTAGCACAGATACGCAGTATTTT.

The chain carries TRBV20-1 and TRBJ2-7; no clear D. The germline gives CDR1 DFQATT, CDR2 SNEGSKA (reference sequence). V lost 0 bases, J lost 6 bases, and 15 bases lay in between. The CDR3 covers 14 residues. The CDR3 bases are TGCAGTGCTAGAGATCCCCTGGGCATCATCGAGCAGTACTTC. Its translation is CSARDPLGIIEQYF.

This chain connects TRBV20-1 to TRBJ1-2; 8 nucleotides align to TRBD1. This CDR3 is 13 amino acids long. Unmatched junction bases numbered 4, after V lost 6 bases and J lost 1 base. The germline V gene has CDR1 DFQATT and CDR2 SNEGSKA (reference sequence). CDR3 residues: CSARDRNNYGYTF. For the CDR3, the DNA is TGCAGTGCGCGGGACAGGAATAACTATGGCTACACCTTC.

The table lists this clonotype with a few counts. CDR3 in DNA: TGCAGTGCTAGAGTTTCAGGGAGCAATCAGCCCCAGCATTTT. Residues: CSARVSGSNQPQHF. J is TRBJ1-5 and V is TRBV20-1; the D gene is possibly TRBD1 (5 bases). The CDR3 is 14 amino acids. Germline V lookup: CDR1 DFQATT, CDR2 SNEGSKA (reference sequence). V gave up 1 base and J gave up 1 base, with 8 bases separating them.

This clonotype was counted many times. The genes are TRBV7-9 and TRBJ1-2; 7 nucleotides match TRBD1. The germline V gene has CDR1 SEHNR and CDR2 FQNEAQ (reference sequence). CDR3 length equals 12 residues. Trimming at V came to 5 bases and at J to 4 bases, leaving 1 base not matched to a gene. In nucleotides, the CDR3 is TGTGCCAGCAGCCCAGGGGGCTATGGCTACACCTTC. Translating it yields CASSPGGYGYTF. The variable domain in full, completed from reference TRBV7-9 and TRBJ1-2, reads DTGVSQNPRHKITKRGQNVTFRCDPISEHNRLYWYRQTLGQGPEFLTYFQNEAQLEKSRLLSDRFSAERPKGSFSTLEIQRTEQGDSAMYLCASSPGGYGYTFGSGTRLTVV.

The V and J genes are TRBV12-3 or TRBV12-4 and TRBJ2-1, with D unresolved. There are 15 residues in the CDR3. V lost 3 bases to trimming and J lost 2 bases, with 11 bases between them. The CDR3, as DNA: TGTGCCAGCAGTTTCTGGCAGAGTCCCTACAATGAGCAGTTCTTC. This translates into CASSFWQSPYNEQFF.

J is TRBJ1-2 and V is TRBV7-9, with TRBD1 as a possible D gene (6 bases). The CDR3 runs 18 residues. From germline, CDR1 is SEHNR and CDR2 FQNEAQ (reference sequence). Deletions cut 0 bases from V and 1 base from J, with 18 bases between. CDR3 sequence reads: CASSLALSSGTNNYGYTF. The CDR3 nucleotides read TGTGCCAGCAGCTTAGCTCTCAGCTCCGGGACAAATAACTATGGCTACACCTTC.

This CDR3 is CASSSDNGNEKLFF. The CDR3 nucleotides read TGTGCCAGTAGTTCGGATAACGGTAATGAAAAACTGTTTTTT. The chain recombines TRBV19 with TRBJ1-4; D unresolved. The CDR3 spans 14 residues. Deletions cut 5 bases from V and 4 bases from J, with 11 bases between. Germline V gene data show CDR1 as LNHDA and CDR2 as SQIVND (reference sequence).

The chain joins TRBV12-3 or TRBV12-4 to TRBJ2-7; D may be TRBD2 (6 bases). The CDR3 spans 14 residues. Trimming shortened V by 5 bases and J by 4 bases, and 15 bases separated the two germline ends. The CDR3 region has the DNA TGTGCCAGCAGTGCCCGGGACTCTTGGTACGAGCAGTACTTC. Its protein product is CASSARDSWYEQYF.

This clonotype was seen a handful of times. The chain recombines TRBV6-5 with TRBJ1-2, with D tentatively TRBD1 (5 bases). The CDR3 consists of 13 residues. Between the trimmed V and J ends, which lost 9 bases and 4 bases, there was a span of 15 bases. CDR1 is MNHEY, CDR2 SVGAGI, per germline. The chain's CDR3 is CASGHGMSYGYTF. Written as DNA, the CDR3 is TGTGCCAGTGGACACGGGATGTCCTATGGCTACACCTTC.

This clonotype was detected a few times. The rearrangement uses TRBV6-6 and TRBJ1-1; possibly TRBD1 for D (5 bases). The germline V gene has CDR1 MNHNY and CDR2 SVGAGI (reference sequence). Trimming removed 0 bases from V and 6 bases from J, with 17 bases in between. The CDR3 is 16 residues long. CDR3 protein: CASSYSNWGSVSEAFF. CDR3 DNA: TGTGCCAGCAGTTACTCGAATTGGGGCAGCGTGTCTGAAGCTTTCTTT.

The genes are TRBV19 and TRBJ1-1; possible D gene TRBD1, 5 bases. The CDR3 loop spans 14 amino acids. Germline CDR1 reads LNHDA; CDR2 reads SQIVND (reference sequence). Trimming removed 3 bases from V and 5 bases from J, with 13 bases in between. DNA for the CDR3: TGTGCCAGTAGTATTGGGGGGTATATTACTGAAGCTTTCTTT. Protein product: CASSIGGYITEAFF.

The V and J genes are TRBV2 and TRBJ1-1, with D perhaps TRBD1 (6 bases). Between the trimmed V and J ends, which lost 10 bases and 1 base, there was a span of 13 bases. CDR1 and CDR2 from the germline V gene are SNHLY and FYNNEI. This CDR3 region has 13 residues. The CDR3 is CATLKGGNTEAFF. CDR3 DNA: TGTGCCACCTTGAAGGGGGGGAACACTGAAGCTTTCTTT.

The chain is built from TRBV25-1 and TRBJ2-5; D might be TRBD2 (5 bases). V was cut by 5 bases and J by 4 bases, with 17 bases left in between. CDR3 length: 15 residues. The germline V gene has CDR1 MGHDK and CDR2 SYGVNS. In nucleotides, the CDR3 is TGTGCCAGCAGTTTCCTAGAGGGTTGGGGAGAGACCCAGTACTTC. Amino acid sequence: CASSFLEGWGETQYF. Variable domain in full (rest from reference TRBV25-1 and TRBJ2-5): EADIYQTPRYLVIGTGKKITLECSQTMGHDKMYWYQQDPGMELHLIHYSYGVNSTEKGDLSSESTVSRIRTEHFPLTLESARPSHTSQYLCASSFLEGWGETQYFGPGTRLLVL.